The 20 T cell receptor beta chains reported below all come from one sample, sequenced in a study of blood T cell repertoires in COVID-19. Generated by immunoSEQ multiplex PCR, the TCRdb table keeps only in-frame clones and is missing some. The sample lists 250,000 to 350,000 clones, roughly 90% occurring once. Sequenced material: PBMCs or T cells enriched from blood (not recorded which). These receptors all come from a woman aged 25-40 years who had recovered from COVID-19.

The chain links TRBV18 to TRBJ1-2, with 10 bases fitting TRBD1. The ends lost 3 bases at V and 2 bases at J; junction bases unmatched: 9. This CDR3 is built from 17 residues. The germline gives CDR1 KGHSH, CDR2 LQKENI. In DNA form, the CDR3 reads TGTGCCAGCTCACCTACCGGGACAGGGGCGTTAAACTATGGCTACACCTTC. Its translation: CASSPTGTGALNYGYTF.

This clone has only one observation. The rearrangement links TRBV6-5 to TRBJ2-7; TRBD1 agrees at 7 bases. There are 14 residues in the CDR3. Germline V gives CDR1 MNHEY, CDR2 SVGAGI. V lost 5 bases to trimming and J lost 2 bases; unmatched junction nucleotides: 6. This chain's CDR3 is CASSRDSAAYEQYF. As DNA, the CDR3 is TGTGCCAGCAGTAGGGACAGCGCCGCCTACGAGCAGTACTTC.

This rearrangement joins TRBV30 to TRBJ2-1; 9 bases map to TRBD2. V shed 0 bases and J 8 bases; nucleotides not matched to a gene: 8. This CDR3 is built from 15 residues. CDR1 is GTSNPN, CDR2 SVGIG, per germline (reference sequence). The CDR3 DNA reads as TGTGCCTGGAGTGTACTGGCGGGGGGGCGAGATGAGCAGTTCTTC. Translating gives CAWSVLAGGRDEQFF.

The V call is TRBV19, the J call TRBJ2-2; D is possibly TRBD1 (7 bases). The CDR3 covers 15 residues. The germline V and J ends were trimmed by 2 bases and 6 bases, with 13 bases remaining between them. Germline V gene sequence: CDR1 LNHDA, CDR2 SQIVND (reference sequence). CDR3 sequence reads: CASSIQGGLAGELFF. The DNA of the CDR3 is TGTGCCAGTAGTATACAGGGGGGTTTGGCCGGGGAGCTGTTTTTT.

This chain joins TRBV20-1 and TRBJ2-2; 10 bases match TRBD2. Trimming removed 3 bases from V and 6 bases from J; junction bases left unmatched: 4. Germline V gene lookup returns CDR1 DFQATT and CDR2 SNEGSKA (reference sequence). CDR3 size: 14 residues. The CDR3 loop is CSASGAGGSGELFF. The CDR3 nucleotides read TGCAGTGCTAGTGGAGCGGGAGGGTCCGGGGAGCTGTTTTTT.

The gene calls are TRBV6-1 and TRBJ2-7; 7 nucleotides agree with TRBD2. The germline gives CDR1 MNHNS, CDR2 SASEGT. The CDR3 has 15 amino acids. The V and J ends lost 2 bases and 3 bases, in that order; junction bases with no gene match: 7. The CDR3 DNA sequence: TGTGCCAGCAGTGAAATAGGACTAGGCCTCTACGAGCAGTACTTC. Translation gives CASSEIGLGLYEQYF.

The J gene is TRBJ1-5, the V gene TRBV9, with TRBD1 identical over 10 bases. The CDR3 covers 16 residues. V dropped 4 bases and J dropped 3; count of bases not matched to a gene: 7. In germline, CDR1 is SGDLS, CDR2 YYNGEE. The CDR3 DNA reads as TGTGCCAGCAGCCCGGGACAGGGGTACCCCAATCAGCCCCAGCATTTT. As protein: CASSPGQGYPNQPQHF.

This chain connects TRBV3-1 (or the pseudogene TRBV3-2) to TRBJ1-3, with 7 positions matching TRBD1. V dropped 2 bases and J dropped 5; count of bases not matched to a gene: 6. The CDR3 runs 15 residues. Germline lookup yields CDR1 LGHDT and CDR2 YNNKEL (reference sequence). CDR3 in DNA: TGTGCCAGCAGCCAATCCAGGGGGTGGCGAAACACCATATATTTT. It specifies CASSQSRGWRNTIYF.

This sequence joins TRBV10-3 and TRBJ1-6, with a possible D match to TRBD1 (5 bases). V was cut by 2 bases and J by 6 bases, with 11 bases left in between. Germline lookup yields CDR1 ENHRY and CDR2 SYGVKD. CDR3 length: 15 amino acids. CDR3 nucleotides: TGTGCCATCAGTGAGAACCAGGGAGGTAATTCACCCCTCCACTTT. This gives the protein CAISENQGGNSPLHF.

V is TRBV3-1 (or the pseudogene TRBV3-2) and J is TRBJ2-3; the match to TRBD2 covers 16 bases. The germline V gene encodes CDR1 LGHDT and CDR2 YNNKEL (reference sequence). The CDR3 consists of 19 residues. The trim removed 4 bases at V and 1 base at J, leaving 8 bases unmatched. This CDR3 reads CASSPGTSGRVWGTDTQYF. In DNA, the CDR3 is TGTGCCAGCAGCCCCGGGACTAGCGGGAGGGTATGGGGCACAGATACGCAGTATTTT.

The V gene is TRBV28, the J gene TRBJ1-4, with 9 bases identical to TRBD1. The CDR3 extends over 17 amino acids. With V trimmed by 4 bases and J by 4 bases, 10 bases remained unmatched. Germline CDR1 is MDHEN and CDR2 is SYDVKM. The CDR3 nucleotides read TGTGCCAGCAGTTATCTCACAGGGGGCAGGGGTAATGAAAAACTGTTTTTT. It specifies CASSYLTGGRGNEKLFF.

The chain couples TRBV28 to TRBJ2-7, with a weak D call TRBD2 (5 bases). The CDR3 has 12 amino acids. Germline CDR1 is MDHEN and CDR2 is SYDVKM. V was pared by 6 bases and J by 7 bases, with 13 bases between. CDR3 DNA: TGTGCCAGCAGATCTCCGCCGGGAGAGCAGTACTTC. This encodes CASRSPPGEQYF.

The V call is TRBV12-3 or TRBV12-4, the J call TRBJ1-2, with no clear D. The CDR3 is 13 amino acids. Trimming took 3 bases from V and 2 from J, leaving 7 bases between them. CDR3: CASSFGVNYGYTF. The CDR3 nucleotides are TGTGCCAGCAGTTTCGGGGTAAACTATGGCTACACCTTC.

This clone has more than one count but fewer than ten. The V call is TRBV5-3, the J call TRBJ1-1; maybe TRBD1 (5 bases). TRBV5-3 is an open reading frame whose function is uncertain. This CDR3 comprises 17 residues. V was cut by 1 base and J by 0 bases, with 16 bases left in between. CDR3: CARSLPDTLPMNTEAFF. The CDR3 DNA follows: TGTGCCAGAAGCTTGCCGGACACATTACCAATGAACACTGAAGCTTTCTTT.

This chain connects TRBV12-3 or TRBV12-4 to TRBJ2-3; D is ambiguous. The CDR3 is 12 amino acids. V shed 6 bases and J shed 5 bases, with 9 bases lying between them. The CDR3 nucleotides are TGTGCCAGCAGCCCTCTAGGAGATACGCAGTATTTT. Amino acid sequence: CASSPLGDTQYF.

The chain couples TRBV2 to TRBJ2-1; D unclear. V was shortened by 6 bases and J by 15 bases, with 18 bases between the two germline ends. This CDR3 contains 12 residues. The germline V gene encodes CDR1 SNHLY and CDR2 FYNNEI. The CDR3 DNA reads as TGTGCCAGCAGCCTGGATAACGTATCAGGGTTCTTC. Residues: CASSLDNVSGFF.

This CDR3 reads CASSLGGSYNEQFF. CDR3 DNA sequence: TGCGCCAGCAGCTTGGGGGGCAGCTACAATGAGCAGTTCTTC. This chain joins TRBV5-1 and TRBJ2-1; D is perhaps TRBD1 (5 bases). There are 14 residues in the CDR3. Between the trimmed V and J ends, which lost 0 bases and 3 bases, there was a span of 7 bases. Germline V gene lookup returns CDR1 SGHRS and CDR2 YFSETQ.

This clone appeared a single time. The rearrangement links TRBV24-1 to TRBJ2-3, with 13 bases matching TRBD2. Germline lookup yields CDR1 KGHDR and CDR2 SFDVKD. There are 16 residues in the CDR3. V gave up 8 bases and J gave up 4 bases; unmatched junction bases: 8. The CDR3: CATMTSGRYGADTQYF. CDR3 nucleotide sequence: TGTGCCACCATGACTAGCGGGAGGTATGGGGCAGATACGCAGTATTTT.

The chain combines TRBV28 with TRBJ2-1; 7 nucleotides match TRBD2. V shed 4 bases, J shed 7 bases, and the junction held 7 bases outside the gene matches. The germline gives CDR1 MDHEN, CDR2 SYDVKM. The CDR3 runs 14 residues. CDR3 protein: CASSSAMGGNEQFF. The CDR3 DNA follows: TGTGCCAGCAGTTCCGCCATGGGGGGGAATGAGCAGTTCTTC.

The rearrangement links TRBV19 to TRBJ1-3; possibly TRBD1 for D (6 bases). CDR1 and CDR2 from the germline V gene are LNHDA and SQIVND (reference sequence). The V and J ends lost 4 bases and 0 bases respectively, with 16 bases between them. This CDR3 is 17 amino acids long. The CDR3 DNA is TGTGCCAGTAGTAACCTACAGGGTTTCTTCTCTGGAAACACCATATATTTT. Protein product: CASSNLQGFFSGNTIYF.